The 5 T cell receptor beta chains given below trace back to one sample, sequenced in a study of spatial heterogeneity in lung cancer. Via MiXCR, TCRdb re-called the 5' RACE reads, giving one row per CDR3 protein. In the table there are 2,000 to 3,000 distinct CDR3 sequences, about 12% of which are singletons. The sample's time point: sample taken at primary tumor resection. Specimen: normal lung tissue next to the tumor, collected at surgery. The receptor source for this set is a female donor with early-stage non-small cell lung cancer.

By share of the sample, this clonotype is large. The chain joins TRBV6-5 to TRBJ2-1; D may be TRBD2 (6 bases). Germline loops: CDR1 MNHEY, CDR2 SVGAGI. V was clipped by 6 bases and J by 10 bases, with 13 bases between them. The CDR3 extends over 12 amino acids. As DNA, the CDR3 is TGTGCCAGCAGAGACGACCGGGGGGAGCAGTTCTTC. Its translation is CASRDDRGEQFF.

As regards this clonotype: The DNA is left out, because the CDR3 cannot be placed on it with certainty; the CDR3 is given as TCRdb lists it. The V and J genes are TRBV5-1 and TRBJ2-1; the table assigns TRBD1, which was not confirmed against the DNA. CDR1 and CDR2 (germline): SGHRS, YFSETQ. The CDR3 is made up of 12 amino acids, end residues included. This CDR3 is CASSLVGQGSFF.

The rearrangement uses TRBV5-1 and TRBJ1-1; 9 bases line up with TRBD1. CDR3 length: 14 amino acids. Trimming took 1 base from V and 4 from J; bases not matched to a gene: 2. Germline-derived CDR1 and CDR2 are SGHRS and YFSETQ. The CDR3 DNA sequence: TGCGCCAGCAGCTTGATGGGACAGGGCACTGAAGCTTTCTTT. Translation: CASSLMGQGTEAFF.

This clonotype is classed as medium-sized. This rearrangement joins TRBV2 to TRBJ2-2; D is undetermined. There are 13 residues in the CDR3. V gave up 1 base and J gave up 6 bases, with 6 bases separating them. Germline values: CDR1 SNHLY, CDR2 FYNNEI. The CDR3 here is CASSEVGAGELFF. The CDR3, as DNA: TGTGCCAGCAGTGAAGTTGGAGCCGGGGAGCTGTTTTTT.

The chain uses TRBV10-2 and TRBJ2-2, with D hard to call. Trimming cost V 2 bases and J 4 bases, with 2 bases left between them. CDR3 size: 12 residues. CDR1 is WSHSY, CDR2 SAAADI, per germline. This chain's CDR3 is CASSEPTGELFF. The CDR3 nucleotides read TGCGCCAGCAGTGAGCCCACCGGGGAGCTGTTTTTT.